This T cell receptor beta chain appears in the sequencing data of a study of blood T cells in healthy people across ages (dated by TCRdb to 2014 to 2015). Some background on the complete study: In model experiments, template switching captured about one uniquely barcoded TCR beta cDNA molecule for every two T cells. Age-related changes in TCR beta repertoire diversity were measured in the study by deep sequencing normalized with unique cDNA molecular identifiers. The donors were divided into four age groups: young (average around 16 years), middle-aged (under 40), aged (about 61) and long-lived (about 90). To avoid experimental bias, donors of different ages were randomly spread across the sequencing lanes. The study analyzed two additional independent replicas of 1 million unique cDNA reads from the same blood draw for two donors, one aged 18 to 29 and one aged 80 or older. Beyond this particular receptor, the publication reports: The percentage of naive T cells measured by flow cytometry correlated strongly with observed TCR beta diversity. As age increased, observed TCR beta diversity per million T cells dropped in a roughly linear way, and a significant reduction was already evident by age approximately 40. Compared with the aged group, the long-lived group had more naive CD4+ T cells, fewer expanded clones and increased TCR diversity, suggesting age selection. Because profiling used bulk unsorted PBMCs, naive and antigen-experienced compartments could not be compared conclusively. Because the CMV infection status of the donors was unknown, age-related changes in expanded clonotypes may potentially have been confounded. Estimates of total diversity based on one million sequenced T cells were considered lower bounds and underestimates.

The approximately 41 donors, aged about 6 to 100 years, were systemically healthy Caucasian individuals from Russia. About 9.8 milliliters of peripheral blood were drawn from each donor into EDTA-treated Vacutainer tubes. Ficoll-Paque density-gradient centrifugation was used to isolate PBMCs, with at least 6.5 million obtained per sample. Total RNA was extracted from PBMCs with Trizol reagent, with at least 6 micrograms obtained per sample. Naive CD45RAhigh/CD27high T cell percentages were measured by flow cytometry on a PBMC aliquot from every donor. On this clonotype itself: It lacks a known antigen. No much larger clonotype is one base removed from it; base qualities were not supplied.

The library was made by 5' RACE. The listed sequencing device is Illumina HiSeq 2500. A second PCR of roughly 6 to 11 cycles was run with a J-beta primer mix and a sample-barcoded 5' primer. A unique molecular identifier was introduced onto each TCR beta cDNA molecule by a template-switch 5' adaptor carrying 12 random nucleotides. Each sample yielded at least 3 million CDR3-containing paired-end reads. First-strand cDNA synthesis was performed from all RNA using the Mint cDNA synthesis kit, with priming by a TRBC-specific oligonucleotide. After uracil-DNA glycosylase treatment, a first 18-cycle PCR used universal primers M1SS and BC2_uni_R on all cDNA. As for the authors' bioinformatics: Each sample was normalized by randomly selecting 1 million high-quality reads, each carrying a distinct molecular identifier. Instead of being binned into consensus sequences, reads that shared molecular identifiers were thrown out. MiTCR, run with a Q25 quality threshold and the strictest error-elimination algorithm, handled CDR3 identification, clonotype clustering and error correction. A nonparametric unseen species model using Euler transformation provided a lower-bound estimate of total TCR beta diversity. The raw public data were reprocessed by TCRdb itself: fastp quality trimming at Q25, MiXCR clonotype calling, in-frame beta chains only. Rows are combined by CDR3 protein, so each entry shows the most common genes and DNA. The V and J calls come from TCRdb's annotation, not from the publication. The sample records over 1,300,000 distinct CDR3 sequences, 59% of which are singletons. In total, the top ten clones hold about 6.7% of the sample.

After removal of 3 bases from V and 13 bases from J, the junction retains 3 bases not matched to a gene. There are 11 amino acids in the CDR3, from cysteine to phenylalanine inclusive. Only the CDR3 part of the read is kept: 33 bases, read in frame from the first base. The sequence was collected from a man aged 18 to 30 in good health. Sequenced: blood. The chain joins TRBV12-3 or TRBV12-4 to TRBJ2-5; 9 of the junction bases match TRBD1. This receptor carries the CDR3 CASSLGQGLYF. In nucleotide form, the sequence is TGTGCCAGCAGTTTGGGACAGGGTTTGTACTTC.